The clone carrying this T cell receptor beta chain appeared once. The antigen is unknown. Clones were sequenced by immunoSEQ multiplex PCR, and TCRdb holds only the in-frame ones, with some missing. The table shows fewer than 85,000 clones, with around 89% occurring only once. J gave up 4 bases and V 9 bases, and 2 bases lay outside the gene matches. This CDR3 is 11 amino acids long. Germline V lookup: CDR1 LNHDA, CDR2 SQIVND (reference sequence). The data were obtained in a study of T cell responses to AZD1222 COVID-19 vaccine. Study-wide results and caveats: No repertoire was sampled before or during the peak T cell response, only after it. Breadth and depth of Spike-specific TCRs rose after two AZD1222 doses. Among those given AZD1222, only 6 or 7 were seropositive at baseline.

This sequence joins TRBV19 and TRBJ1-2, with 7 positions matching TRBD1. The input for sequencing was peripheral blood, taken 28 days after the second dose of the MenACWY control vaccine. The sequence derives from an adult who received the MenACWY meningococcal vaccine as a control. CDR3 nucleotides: TGTGCCAGCAGGGGGGCCTATGGCTACACCTTC. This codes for CASRGAYGYTF.